This record concerns one T cell receptor beta chain sequence. Its antigen remains unidentified. No clone much larger than this one lies a single base away; base qualities are absent. The time point label corresponds to: about 28 days (+/-7) after the second vaccine dose. AZD1222 recipients with second doses at about 4 weeks or about 12 weeks were pooled, because spike-specific TCR depth and breadth did not differ between schedules. Vaccinee samples were obtained from the UK trials COV001 and COV002, which included a single-blind randomized controlled phase 2/3 trial of AZD1222 (ChAdOx1 nCoV-19) in healthy adults. For TCRbeta chain sequencing, PBMC samples from trial participants were taken at day 0 and at day 28 after the second dose. The sample originates from a study of T cell responses to AZD1222 COVID-19 vaccine (dated by TCRdb to the early 2020s). Broadly, across the study: A total of 230 to 250 trial participants underwent TCR sequencing, of whom 207 had received two doses of AZD1222 and about 25 had received two doses of the MenACWY control vaccine. Trial participants were enrolled by age into 18-55, 56-69 and 70-plus year subgroups, with approximately 150, 28 and 58 TCR-sequenced participants respectively. Summary of the overall study and its limitations: The 56-69-year group was small, and its depth increase did not reach significance, likely because of low power. Nearly half of unique spike-specific TCRs reportedly recognized epitopes outside regions mutated in the B.1.351 and B.1.1.7 variants. After two AZD1222 doses, spike-specific TCR breadth and depth were significantly higher than at day 0 and than in MenACWY recipients. Most participants were white British and females outnumbered males, and the authors suggested that clonal diversity may have been underestimated. No day 14 peak-response samples were available, so repertoires were characterized only after the peak T cell response. The whole spike protein was spanned by vaccine-associated CD4 TCRs, and dominant responses were seen in regions 160-218 and 743-854. Conclusions about previously exposed vaccinees were limited because only six or seven AZD1222 recipients were SARS-CoV-2 seropositive at baseline.

The CDR3 regions of human TCRbeta chains were subjected to immunosequencing. In the authors' own workflow: TCRs in the repertoires were matched against a reference library of SARS-CoV-2-specific TCRs that had been generated with the MIRA antigen-specificity platform. Breadth meant the fraction of unique TCRs that were SARS-CoV-2-associated, whereas depth meant the fraction of total T cells that were SARS-CoV-2-associated. Each spike-specific TCR was assigned to its reactive spike region and to a CD4 or CD8 class using the MIRA data. Log10-transformed breadth and depth values were compared by one-way ANOVA with Sidak's multiple comparisons tests. The source is immuneACCESS, and TCRdb retained only in-frame sequences with V and J called. Part of the clones is not carried over; for the studies checked, unresolved V genes explain less than half of this, and the remainder is unexplained. That table is the source of V, J and clone size, and D and trimming were worked out from the DNA. For this sample the table gives 140,000 to 150,000 clones, of which around 93% were detected only once. Approximately 3.9% of the sample goes to the ten largest clones.

As encoded in the germline V gene, CDR1 is SGHVS while CDR2 is FQNEAQ. Trimming costs V 1 base and J 3 bases, and their ends lie 16 bases apart. The CDR3, cysteine through phenylalanine, is 16 amino acids long. The only DNA kept is the CDR3, 48 bases in frame from the first base. The material was peripheral blood, obtained 28 days after the second AZD1222 dose. The V and J genes are TRBV7-8 and TRBJ2-7, with TRBD2 as a weak D call on 6 bases. The receptor was isolated from an adult who received the AZD1222 COVID-19 vaccine. The nucleotide sequence is TGTGCCAGCAGCTTAGTACCGGGCGGGGTGGTCTACGAGCAGTACTTC. It codes for CASSLVPGGVVYEQYF.